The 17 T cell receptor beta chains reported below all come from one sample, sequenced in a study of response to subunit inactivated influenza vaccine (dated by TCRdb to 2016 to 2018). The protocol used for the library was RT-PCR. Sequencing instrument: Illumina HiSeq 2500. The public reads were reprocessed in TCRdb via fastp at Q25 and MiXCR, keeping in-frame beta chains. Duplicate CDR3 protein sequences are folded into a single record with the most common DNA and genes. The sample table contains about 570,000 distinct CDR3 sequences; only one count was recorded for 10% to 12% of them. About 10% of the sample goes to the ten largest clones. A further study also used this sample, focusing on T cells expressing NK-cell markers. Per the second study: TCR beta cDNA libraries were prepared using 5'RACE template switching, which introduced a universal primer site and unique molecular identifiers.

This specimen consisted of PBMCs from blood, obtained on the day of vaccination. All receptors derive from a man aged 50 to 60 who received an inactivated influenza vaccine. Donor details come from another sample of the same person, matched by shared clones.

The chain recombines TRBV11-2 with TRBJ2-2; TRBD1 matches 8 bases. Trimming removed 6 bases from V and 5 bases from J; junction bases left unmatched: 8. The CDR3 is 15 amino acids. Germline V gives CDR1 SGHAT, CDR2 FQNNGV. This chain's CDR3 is CASSYRGSETGELFF. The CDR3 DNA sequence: TGTGCCAGCAGTTACAGGGGGAGCGAAACCGGGGAGCTGTTTTTT.

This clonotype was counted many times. CDR3 protein: CASSLGEETQYF. The CDR3 DNA follows: TGTGCCAGCAGCTTGGGGGAAGAGACCCAGTACTTC. The chain uses TRBV5-6 and TRBJ2-5; no clear D. Germline V gives CDR1 SGHDT, CDR2 YYEEEE. V was shortened by 0 bases and J by 3 bases, with 3 bases between the two germline ends. The CDR3 runs 12 residues. Filled out from reference TRBV5-6 and TRBJ2-5, the complete variable domain reads DAGVTQSPTHLIKTRGQQVTLRCSPKSGHDTVSWYQQALGQGPQFIFQYYEEEERQRGNFPDRFSGHQFPNYSSELNVNALLLGDSALYLCASSLGEETQYFGPGTRLLVL.

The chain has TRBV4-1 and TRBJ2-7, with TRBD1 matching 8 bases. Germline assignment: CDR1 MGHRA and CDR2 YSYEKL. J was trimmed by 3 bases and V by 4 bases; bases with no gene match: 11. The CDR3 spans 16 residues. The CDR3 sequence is CASSPRTGILVYEQYF. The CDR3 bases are TGCGCCAGCAGCCCCAGGACAGGGATACTAGTCTACGAGCAGTACTTC.

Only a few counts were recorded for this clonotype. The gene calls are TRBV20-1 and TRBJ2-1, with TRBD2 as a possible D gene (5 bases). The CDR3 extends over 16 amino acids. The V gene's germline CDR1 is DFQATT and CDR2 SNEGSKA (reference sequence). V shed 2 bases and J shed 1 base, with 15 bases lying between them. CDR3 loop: CSARPASGRSYNEQFF. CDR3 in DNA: TGCAGTGCTAGACCCGCTTCGGGGAGATCCTACAATGAGCAGTTCTTC.

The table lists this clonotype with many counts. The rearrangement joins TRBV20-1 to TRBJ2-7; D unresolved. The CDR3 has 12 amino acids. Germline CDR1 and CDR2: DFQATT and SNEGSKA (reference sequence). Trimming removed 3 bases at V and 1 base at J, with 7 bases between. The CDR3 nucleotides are TGCAGTGCTAGCGGGTCGTCCTACGAGCAGTACTTC. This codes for CSASGSSYEQYF.

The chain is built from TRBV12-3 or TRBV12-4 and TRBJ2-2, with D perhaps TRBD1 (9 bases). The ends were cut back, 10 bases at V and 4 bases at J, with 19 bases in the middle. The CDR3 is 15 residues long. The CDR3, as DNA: TGTGCCATCCGGGGGGGGACAGGGAGCACCGGGGAGCTGTTTTTT. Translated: CAIRGGTGSTGELFF.

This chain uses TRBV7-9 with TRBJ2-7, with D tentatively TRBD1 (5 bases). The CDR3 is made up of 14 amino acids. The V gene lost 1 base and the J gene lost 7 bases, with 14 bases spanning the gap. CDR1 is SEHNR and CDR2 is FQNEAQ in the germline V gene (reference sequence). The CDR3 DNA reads TGTGCCAGCAGCTTAGGCGCAGGGCGCGAAGAGCAGTACTTC. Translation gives CASSLGAGREEQYF.

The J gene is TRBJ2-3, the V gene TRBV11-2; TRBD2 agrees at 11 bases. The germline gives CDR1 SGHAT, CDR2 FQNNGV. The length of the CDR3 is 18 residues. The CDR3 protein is CGTRAGKIAGGPTDTQYF. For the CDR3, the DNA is TGTGGCACCCGAGCCGGTAAAATAGCGGGGGGGCCAACAGATACGCAGTATTTT. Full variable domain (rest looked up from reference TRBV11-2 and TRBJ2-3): EAGVAQSPRYKIIEKRQSVAFWCNPISGHATLYWYQQILGQGPKLLIQFQNNGVVDDSQLPKDRFSAERLKGVDSTLKIQPAKLEDSAVYLCGTRAGKIAGGPTDTQYFGPGTRLTVL.

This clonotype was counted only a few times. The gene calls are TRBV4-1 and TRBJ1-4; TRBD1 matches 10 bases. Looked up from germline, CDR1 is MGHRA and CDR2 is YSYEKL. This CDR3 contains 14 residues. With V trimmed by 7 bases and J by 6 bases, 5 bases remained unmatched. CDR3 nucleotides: TGCGCCAGCACCAGAGACAGGGGGCATGAAAAACTGTTTTTT. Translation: CASTRDRGHEKLFF.

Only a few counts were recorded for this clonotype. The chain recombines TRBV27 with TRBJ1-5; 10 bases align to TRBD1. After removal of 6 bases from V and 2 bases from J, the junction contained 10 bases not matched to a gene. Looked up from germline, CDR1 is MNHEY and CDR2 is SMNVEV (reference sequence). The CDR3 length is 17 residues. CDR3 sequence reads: CASRPDRGRYGNQPQHF. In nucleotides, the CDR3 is TGTGCCAGCAGACCTGACAGGGGGCGATACGGCAATCAGCCCCAGCATTTT.

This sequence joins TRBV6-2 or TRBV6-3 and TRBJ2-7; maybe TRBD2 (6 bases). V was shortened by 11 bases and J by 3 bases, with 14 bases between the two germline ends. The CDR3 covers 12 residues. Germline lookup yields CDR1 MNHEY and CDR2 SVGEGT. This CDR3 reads CAGGAGLYEQYF. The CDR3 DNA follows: TGTGCCGGAGGGGCAGGGCTCTACGAGCAGTACTTC.

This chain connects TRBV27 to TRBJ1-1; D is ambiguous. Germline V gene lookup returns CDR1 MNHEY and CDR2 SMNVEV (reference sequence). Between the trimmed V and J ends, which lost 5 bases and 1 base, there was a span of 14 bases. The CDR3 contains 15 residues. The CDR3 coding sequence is TGTGCCAGCAGTATCACGACAAAATCGAACACTGAAGCTTTCTTT. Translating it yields CASSITTKSNTEAFF.

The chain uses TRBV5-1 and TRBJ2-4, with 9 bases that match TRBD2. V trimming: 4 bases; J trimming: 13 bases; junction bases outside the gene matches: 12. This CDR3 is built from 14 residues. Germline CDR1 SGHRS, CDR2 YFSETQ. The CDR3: CASSPRLAEKIQYF. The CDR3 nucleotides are TGCGCCAGCAGCCCGAGACTAGCGGAGAAGATACAGTACTTC.

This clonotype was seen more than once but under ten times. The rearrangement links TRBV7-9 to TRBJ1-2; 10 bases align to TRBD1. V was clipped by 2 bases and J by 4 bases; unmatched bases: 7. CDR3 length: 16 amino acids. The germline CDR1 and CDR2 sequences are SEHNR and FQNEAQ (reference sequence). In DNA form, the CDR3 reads TGTGCCAGCAGCTTAAAGACAGGGGGCGCCGTCTATGGCTACACCTTC. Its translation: CASSLKTGGAVYGYTF. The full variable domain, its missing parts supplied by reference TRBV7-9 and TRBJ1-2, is DTGVSQNPRHKITKRGQNVTFRCDPISEHNRLYWYRQTLGQGPEFLTYFQNEAQLEKSRLLSDRFSAERPKGSFSTLEIQRTEQGDSAMYLCASSLKTGGAVYGYTFGSGTRLTVV.

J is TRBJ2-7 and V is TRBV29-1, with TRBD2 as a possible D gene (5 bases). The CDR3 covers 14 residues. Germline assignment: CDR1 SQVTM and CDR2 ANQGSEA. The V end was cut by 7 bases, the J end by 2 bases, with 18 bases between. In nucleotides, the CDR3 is TGCAGCGCTCGGTCTTCGGGGAAAGCCTACGAGCAGTACTTC. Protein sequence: CSARSSGKAYEQYF.

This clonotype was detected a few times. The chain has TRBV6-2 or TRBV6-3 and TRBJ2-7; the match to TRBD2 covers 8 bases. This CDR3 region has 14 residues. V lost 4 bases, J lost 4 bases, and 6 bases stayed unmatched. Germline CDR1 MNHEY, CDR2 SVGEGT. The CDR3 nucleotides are TGTGCCAGCAGTTGGGCTAGCGGGTTGTACGAGCAGTACTTC. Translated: CASSWASGLYEQYF.

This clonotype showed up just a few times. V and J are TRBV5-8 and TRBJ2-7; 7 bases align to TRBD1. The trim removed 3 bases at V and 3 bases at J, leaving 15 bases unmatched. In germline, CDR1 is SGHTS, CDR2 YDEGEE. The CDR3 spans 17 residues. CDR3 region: CASSSPPGLGQFYEQYF. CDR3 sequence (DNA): TGTGCCAGCAGCTCCCCCCCCGGTCTGGGACAGTTCTACGAGCAGTACTTC. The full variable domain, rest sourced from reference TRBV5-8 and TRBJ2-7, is EAGVTQSPTHLIKTRGQQATLRCSPISGHTSVYWYQQALGLGLQFLLWYDEGEERNRGNFPPRFSGRQFPNYSSELNVNALELEDSALYLCASSSPPGLGQFYEQYFGPGTRLTVT.